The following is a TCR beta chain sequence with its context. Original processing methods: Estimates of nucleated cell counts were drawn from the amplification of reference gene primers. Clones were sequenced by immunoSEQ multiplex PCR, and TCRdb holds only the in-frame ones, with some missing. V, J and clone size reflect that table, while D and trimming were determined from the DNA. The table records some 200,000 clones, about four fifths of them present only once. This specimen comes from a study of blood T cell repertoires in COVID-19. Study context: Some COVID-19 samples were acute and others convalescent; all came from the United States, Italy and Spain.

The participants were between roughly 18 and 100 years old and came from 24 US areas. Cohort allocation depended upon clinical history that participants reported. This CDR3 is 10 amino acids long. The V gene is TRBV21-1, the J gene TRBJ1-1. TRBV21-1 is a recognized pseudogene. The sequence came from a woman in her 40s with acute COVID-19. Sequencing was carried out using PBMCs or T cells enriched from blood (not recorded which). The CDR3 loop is CASTPAEAFF. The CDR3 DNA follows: TGTGCCAGCACCCCGGCTGAAGCTTTCTTT.